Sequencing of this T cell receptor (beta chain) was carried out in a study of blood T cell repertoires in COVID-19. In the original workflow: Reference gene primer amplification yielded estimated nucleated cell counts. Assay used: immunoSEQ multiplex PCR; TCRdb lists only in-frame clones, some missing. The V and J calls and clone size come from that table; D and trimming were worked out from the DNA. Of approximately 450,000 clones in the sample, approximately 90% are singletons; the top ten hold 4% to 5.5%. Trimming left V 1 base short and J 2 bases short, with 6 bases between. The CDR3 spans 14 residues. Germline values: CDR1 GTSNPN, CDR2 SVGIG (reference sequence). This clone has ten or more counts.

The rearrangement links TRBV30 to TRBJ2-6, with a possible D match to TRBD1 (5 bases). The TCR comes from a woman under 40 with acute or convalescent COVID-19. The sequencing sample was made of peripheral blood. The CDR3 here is CAWSGGAGANVLTF. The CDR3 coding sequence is TGTGCCTGGAGTGGGGGCGCTGGGGCCAACGTCCTGACTTTC.